What follows are 12 T cell receptor beta chains derived from one specimen sequenced in a study of blood T cell repertoires in COVID-19. Some clones are missing from TCRdb's copy, which holds only in-frame ones; the method was immunoSEQ multiplex PCR. The sample comprises about 430,000 clones, roughly 84% of which are singletons, and 1.4% to 1.5% rests with the top ten. The source material was PBMCs or T cells enriched from blood (not recorded which). These receptors were obtained from a woman between 18 and 30 years old who had been exposed to COVID-19.

The chain couples TRBV6-5 to TRBJ1-6, with unresolved D. V lost 0 bases and J 6 bases, leaving 12 bases between the germline ends. The CDR3 totals 16 residues. The germline V gene encodes CDR1 MNHEY and CDR2 SVGAGI. The CDR3 region is CASSYSSGTPNSPLHF. The CDR3, as DNA: TGTGCCAGCAGTTACTCTTCGGGAACCCCTAATTCACCCCTCCACTTT.

V is TRBV4-1 and J is TRBJ2-7, with D possibly being TRBD1 (5 bases). Germline V gene data show CDR1 as MGHRA and CDR2 as YSYEKL. Between the trimmed V and J ends, which lost 0 bases and 1 base, there was a span of 13 bases. This CDR3 has 16 amino acids. CDR3 sequence: CASSQEITDSSYEQYF. The CDR3 DNA is TGCGCCAGCAGCCAAGAGATTACCGACAGTTCCTACGAGCAGTACTTC.

The chain uses TRBV6-4 and TRBJ2-3, with 8 bases identical to TRBD2. CDR1 MRHNA and CDR2 SNTAGT come from the germline V gene. This CDR3 is built from 14 residues. V dropped 6 bases and J dropped 2; count of bases not matched to a gene: 4. CDR3 region: CASSRGGNTDTQYF. As DNA, the CDR3 is TGTGCCAGCAGCCGGGGGGGAAACACAGATACGCAGTATTTT.

This chain connects TRBV5-1 to TRBJ1-2; D uncertain. CDR1 and CDR2 from the germline V gene are SGHRS and YFSETQ. Trimming removed 4 bases at V and 8 bases at J, with 15 bases between. The CDR3 length is 13 residues. CDR3 sequence reads: CASSRERGYGYTF. The CDR3 nucleotides read TGCGCCAGCAGCCGCGAGCGGGGTTACGGCTACACCTTC.

CDR3 DNA sequence: TGTGCCAGCAGCGCAGGGGGGACAGTTGGAAACACCATATATTTT. This sequence encodes CASSAGGTVGNTIYF. V usage is TRBV9 and J usage is TRBJ1-3, with TRBD1 matching over 7 bases. The junction had 6 bases not matched to a gene; V was cut back by 3 bases and J by 3 bases. CDR3 size: 15 residues. The germline CDR1 and CDR2 sequences are SGDLS and YYNGEE.

The chain uses TRBV6-4 and TRBJ1-3, with D possibly matching TRBD1 (6 bases). Per germline, CDR1 MRHNA and CDR2 SNTAGT. CDR3 length: 18 amino acids. The V and J ends lost 0 bases and 0 bases respectively, with 15 bases between them. This chain's CDR3 is CASSDSARGPVSGNTIYF. CDR3 sequence (DNA): TGTGCCAGCAGTGACTCGGCCAGGGGACCGGTCTCTGGAAACACCATATATTTT.

The chain couples TRBV27 to TRBJ1-1; weak D call: TRBD1 (6 bases). Germline V CDR1 and CDR2: MNHEY, SMNVEV (reference sequence). This CDR3 has 14 amino acids. V lost 7 bases, J lost 0 bases, and 12 bases lay in between. The CDR3 DNA follows: TGTGCCAGCATCCAGGGGAACATGAACACTGAAGCTTTCTTT. This sequence encodes CASIQGNMNTEAFF.

The V and J genes are TRBV6-5 and TRBJ1-3; TRBD1 agrees at 7 bases. Germline CDR1 is MNHEY and CDR2 is SVGAGI. This CDR3 has 16 residues. J was trimmed by 1 base and V by 2 bases; bases with no gene match: 5. The DNA of the CDR3 is TGTGCCAGCAGTTACGAGACAGGGACGTCTGGAAACACCATATATTTT. Amino acid sequence: CASSYETGTSGNTIYF.

The chain combines TRBV7-9 with TRBJ1-2; 7 bases fit TRBD1. The CDR3 runs 16 residues. Germline values: CDR1 SEHNR, CDR2 FQNEAQ (reference sequence). V trimming: 1 base; J trimming: 1 base; junction bases outside the gene matches: 6. The CDR3 DNA is TGTGCCAGCAGCTTAGGTGGAGGGACAGTTAACTATGGCTACACCTTC. Translation: CASSLGGGTVNYGYTF.

For the CDR3, the DNA is TGTGCCAGCAGCGCATCACAGGGAAAATTTAATGAAAAACTGTTTTTT. As protein: CASSASQGKFNEKLFF. The genes are TRBV9 and TRBJ1-4, with D possibly being TRBD1 (6 bases). Germline CDR1 reads SGDLS; CDR2 reads YYNGEE. Trimming stripped 3 bases from V and 4 bases from J, with 16 bases between. The CDR3 extends over 16 amino acids.

The genes are TRBV19 and TRBJ2-7, with D possibly matching TRBD1 (6 bases). The CDR3 sequence is 15 residues long. Germline V gene data show CDR1 as LNHDA and CDR2 as SQIVND (reference sequence). V lost 0 bases, J lost 1 base, and 10 bases lay in between. The CDR3 DNA sequence: TGTGCCAGTAGTATAGAGTTCACAGGGTCCTACGAGCAGTACTTC. It codes for CASSIEFTGSYEQYF.

V is TRBV7-8 and J is TRBJ2-1, with D possibly TRBD1 on 7 matching bases. The CDR3 is 15 amino acids. The germline gives CDR1 SGHVS, CDR2 FQNEAQ. Trimming removed 9 bases at V and 7 bases at J, with 22 bases between. DNA of the CDR3: TGTGCCAGTAACCCACGGCAGGGGGGATTAAATGAGCAGTTCTTC. It encodes CASNPRQGGLNEQFF. Full variable domain (rest looked up from reference TRBV7-8 and TRBJ2-1): GAGVSQSPRYKVAKRGQDVALRCDPISGHVSLFWYQQALGQGPEFLTYFQNEAQLDKSGLPSDRFFAERPEGSVSTLKIQRTQQEDSAVYLCASNPRQGGLNEQFFGPGTRLTVL.